One sample yielded the 17 T cell receptor beta chains listed below, sequenced in a study of blood T cells in healthy people across ages. Together with a sample-barcoded 5' primer, a J-beta primer mix was included in a second PCR lasting about 7 to 12 cycles. TCRdb passed the 5' RACE reads through MiXCR, listing each CDR3 protein once. This table has approximately 800,000 distinct CDR3 sequences, approximately 55% appearing once. The sequenced sample was blood. These receptors all stem from a man older than 75 in good health.

This chain uses TRBV5-1 with TRBJ2-7; 7 positions agree with TRBD2. The germline V gene has CDR1 SGHRS and CDR2 YFSETQ. Losses at the gene ends were 0 bases for V and 5 bases for J; bases not matched to a gene: 11. There are 16 residues in the CDR3. Written as DNA, the CDR3 is TGCGCCAGCAGCTTGGTGGTACCGGGAGGCGATGACGAGCAGTACTTC. This sequence encodes CASSLVVPGGDDEQYF.

The V and J genes are TRBV7-9 and TRBJ2-1; the D call may be TRBD1 or TRBD2 (5 bases each). CDR3 length: 18 residues. V lost 4 bases and J lost 0, with 19 bases in between. In germline, CDR1 is SEHNR, CDR2 FQNEAQ (reference sequence). Written as DNA, the CDR3 is TGTGCCAGCAGCTCCCCCCGTGGAAGGGGACGCTCCTACAATGAGCAGTTCTTC. As protein: CASSSPRGRGRSYNEQFF.

This clonotype has just a few counts. The gene calls are TRBV5-1 and TRBJ2-3; D call uncertain. V shed 3 bases and J shed 14 bases, with 13 bases lying between them. The CDR3 spans 11 residues. Per germline, CDR1 SGHRS and CDR2 YFSETQ. The CDR3 loop is CASSSARYAYF. CDR3 bases: TGCGCCAGCAGCTCGGCCAGATACGCGTATTTT.

The chain couples TRBV27 to TRBJ2-1; no reliable D call. The CDR3 contains 13 residues. The germline V gene has CDR1 MNHEY and CDR2 SMNVEV (reference sequence). V dropped 7 bases and J dropped 8 bases, with 15 bases sitting between them. Here the CDR3 DNA reads TGTGCCAGCACCCCCGGTTGGGATGATGAGCAGTTCTTC. It codes for CASTPGWDDEQFF.

This clonotype was found many times. The chain has TRBV29-1 and TRBJ2-7, with D tentatively TRBD2 (7 bases). The CDR3 loop spans 13 amino acids. The V and J ends lost 5 bases and 3 bases respectively, with 14 bases between them. Looked up from germline, CDR1 is SQVTM and CDR2 is ANQGSEA. The CDR3 region has the DNA TGCAGCGTTCTACAGGGAGGGGGCTACGAGCAGTACTTC. Amino acid sequence: CSVLQGGGYEQYF.

Of note for this clonotype: Mismatch with germline at one junction end may stem from a read error. This chain links TRBV28 with TRBJ1-2, with 7 bases identical to TRBD1. Germline lookup yields CDR1 MDHEN and CDR2 SYDVKM. This CDR3 is 14 amino acids long. The CDR3 region is CASRLSGQKYGYTF. The DNA of the CDR3 is TGTGCCAGCAGATTATCGGGACAGAAGTATGGCTACACCTTC.

V usage is TRBV5-1 and J usage is TRBJ1-1, with 8 bases that match TRBD1. J was trimmed by 1 base and V by 6 bases; bases with no gene match: 8. Per germline, CDR1 SGHRS and CDR2 YFSETQ. The CDR3 has 15 residues. The CDR3 region is CASTPGTGSNTEAFF. The CDR3 nucleotides are TGCGCCAGCACCCCAGGGACAGGATCGAACACTGAAGCTTTCTTT.

The genes are TRBV6-5 and TRBJ2-7; D may be TRBD2 (5 bases). Trimming pared 11 bases from V and 5 bases from J, leaving 22 bases between. The CDR3 extends over 14 amino acids. Germline lookup yields CDR1 MNHEY and CDR2 SVGAGI. The CDR3 DNA sequence: TGTGCCGGAGCTCGGCCGGGTAGGAGGAACGAGCAGTACTTC. Protein sequence: CAGARPGRRNEQYF.

The gene calls are TRBV27 and TRBJ2-5; TRBD1 might be the D (5 bases). The V end was cut by 4 bases, the J end by 5 bases, with 17 bases between. CDR3 length: 15 residues. CDR1 is MNHEY, CDR2 SMNVEV, per germline (reference sequence). The CDR3 region is CASSYSLGNRETQYF. The CDR3 DNA is TGTGCCAGCAGTTACTCGTTAGGGAACAGGGAGACCCAGTACTTC.

This chain joins TRBV20-1 and TRBJ2-7; D possibly corresponds to TRBD1 (6 bases). The end of the DNA fits TRBJ2-5 better, so the J call may be wrong. This CDR3 has 12 residues. The germline CDR1 and CDR2 sequences are DFQATT and SNEGSKA (reference sequence). DNA for the CDR3: TGCAGTGCTAGGCAGGGGATACAGACCCAGTACTTC. It specifies CSARQGIQTQYF.

This rearrangement joins TRBV20-1 to TRBJ2-5; 11 nucleotides align to TRBD2. The germline V gene encodes CDR1 DFQATT and CDR2 SNEGSKA (reference sequence). The CDR3 is 14 residues long. The V segment lost 6 bases and the J segment 11 bases; nucleotides outside the gene matches: 14. CDR3 region: CSAKTSGISNEQYF. In DNA, the CDR3 is TGCAGTGCAAAGACTAGCGGGATTTCAAATGAGCAGTACTTC.

The CDR3 region has the DNA TGCAGCGTTGAAGCGGCAGCTGACAGAGACGCGTATTTT. Translating gives CSVEAAADRDAYF. The gene calls are TRBV29-1 and TRBJ2-3; the D gene is possibly TRBD1 (5 bases). The germline gives CDR1 SQVTM, CDR2 ANQGSEA. Trimming removed 1 base at V and 14 bases at J, with 19 bases between. There are 13 residues in the CDR3.

This clonotype has just a few counts. This chain links TRBV24-1 with TRBJ2-2; TRBD1 agrees at 11 bases. The germline CDR1 and CDR2 sequences are KGHDR and SFDVKD. This CDR3 comprises 19 residues. Germline trimming cut 3 bases from V and 2 bases from J; bases unmatched to any gene: 10. The CDR3 loop is CATSDPGQGGLFNTGELFF. The CDR3 nucleotides are TGTGCCACCAGTGATCCGGGACAGGGGGGTCTCTTTAACACCGGGGAGCTGTTTTTT.

A word on this clonotype: A much larger clone differs by one base, so this may be a read error. The V call is TRBV28, the J call TRBJ1-1; D possibly corresponds to TRBD1 (5 bases). Per germline, CDR1 MDHEN and CDR2 SYDVKM. The V end lost 5 bases, the J end lost 6 bases, and 13 bases lay between the germline ends. This CDR3 has 13 residues. The CDR3 DNA reads TGTGCCAGCAGTGGGACCGAACGGTCTGAAGCTTTCTTT. The encoded protein is CASSGTERSEAFF.

The chain employs TRBV27 and TRBJ1-6; 8 bases fit TRBD1. Germline V gene sequence: CDR1 MNHEY, CDR2 SMNVEV (reference sequence). CDR3 length: 19 residues. Trimming removed 6 bases from V and 10 bases from J; junction bases left unmatched: 23. CDR3 sequence: CASRGPGGQVLQRSSPLHF. The DNA of the CDR3 is TGTGCCAGCAGGGGGCCCGGGGGACAGGTCTTACAAAGGTCGTCACCCCTCCACTTT.

The chain joins TRBV13 to TRBJ1-1; D is unresolved. Looked up from germline, CDR1 is PRHDT and CDR2 is FYEKMQ (reference sequence). The CDR3 is 13 residues long. Trimming stripped 1 base from V and 0 bases from J, with 3 bases between. The CDR3 region is CASSLALNTEAFF. In DNA, the CDR3 is TGTGCCAGCAGCTTAGCCCTGAACACTGAAGCTTTCTTT.

This clonotype was seen a few times. Here the CDR3 reads CASSNWANEQFF. Here the CDR3 DNA reads TGTGCCAGCAGCAATTGGGCTAATGAGCAGTTCTTC. The chain links TRBV11-3 to TRBJ2-1; no clear D gene. CDR1 is SGHNT and CDR2 is YENEEA in the germline V gene. CDR3 size: 12 residues. The V and J ends lost 5 bases and 7 bases respectively, with 9 bases between them.